This paragraph covers one TCR beta chain sequence. Its antigen is as yet unknown. An overlapping HIV-1 Gag peptide pool stimulated these cells at 0.95 to 1 ug/peptide/mL. CD40L-negative CD69-negative CD45RO-high memory CD4+ T cells were sorted as populations depleted of antigen-responding cells. Undetectable plasma HIV-1 RNA below 50 copies/mL lasted at least 4 years. Donors had CD4+ T cell counts above 400 cells/uL and were CMV-seropositive. The data belong to a study of persistence of HIV-infected CD4 T cells. About the study: Isolated cells were CMV- and HIV-1 Gag-responding CD4+ T cells.

The CDR3 length is 13 residues. V was trimmed by 6 bases and J by 9 bases, leaving 15 bases between them. Germline-derived CDR1 and CDR2 are LNHDA and SQIVND (reference sequence). The study's findings and limits: Proviral oligoclonality tracked with TCR oligoclonality within the same sorted cells.

The immunoSEQ assay was version 4, run in survey mode. Sequencing used immunoSEQ multiplex PCR; TCRdb keeps in-frame clones, though not all of them. This sample carries tens of thousands of clones, about 77% of them seen once, and the ten largest clones take more than 1.5%. The sequence derives from an adult man with HIV who was CMV-seropositive. The chain combines TRBV19 with TRBJ2-1; tentatively, D is TRBD1 (5 bases). Sample: CD4+ T cells sorted from PBMCs after approximately 20-hour stimulation, taken from a patient who received antiretroviral therapy. For the CDR3, the DNA is TGTGCCAGTAGGACGCAGGGTTCGAGTGAGCAGTTCTTC. Translated: CASRTQGSSEQFF.